These 28 T cell receptor beta chains came from one sample sequenced in a study of T cells in Graves' hyperthyroidism and ophthalmopathy. Amplified regions were TCR beta CDR3 sequences from RNA transcripts. With the HTBI primer set, the TCR CDR3 went through a first round of RT-PCR. TCRdb used MiXCR to reprocess the multiplex PCR reads, holding one entry per CDR3 protein. This sample has more than 350,000 distinct CDR3 sequences, with 13% to 15% found just once. The sequenced material came from blood. The receptors come from a woman aged 55-75 years with Graves' ophthalmopathy.

There are a few counts of this clonotype. The CDR3 ends on some other residue instead of the conserved phenylalanine or tryptophan, so this is likely a read error. This chain links TRBV20-1 with TRBJ2-1, with 8 bases aligning to TRBD2. The CDR3 runs to 15 residues. The V gene's germline CDR1 is DFQATT and CDR2 SNEGSKA (reference sequence). V shed 4 bases, J shed 3 bases, and the junction held 8 bases outside the gene matches. Here the CDR3 DNA reads TGCAGTGCTACCGACCCTAGCGGGCGCTACAATGAGCAGTTCTCC. This encodes CSATDPSGRYNEQFS.

This clonotype was picked up many times. The rearrangement uses TRBV6-5 and TRBJ2-5; 10 nucleotides match TRBD2. V lost 0 bases and J lost 4; bases outside the gene matches: 8. The CDR3 is made up of 17 amino acids. Germline V gives CDR1 MNHEY, CDR2 SVGAGI. CDR3: CASSYSPPLAGRETQYF. CDR3 coding DNA: TGTGCCAGCAGTTACTCGCCGCCACTAGCGGGAAGAGAGACCCAGTACTTC.

The sample holds many counts of this clonotype. The chain is built from TRBV28 and TRBJ2-5; a possible D gene is TRBD2 (5 bases). Trimming left V 8 bases short and J 5 bases short, with 21 bases between. This CDR3 region has 15 residues. Per germline, CDR1 MDHEN and CDR2 SYDVKM. The CDR3 protein is CASFGPFGIGETQYF. As DNA, the CDR3 is TGTGCCAGCTTCGGCCCTTTCGGGATAGGGGAGACCCAGTACTTC.

This clonotype showed up many times. J is TRBJ2-1 and V is TRBV19; D might be TRBD2 (5 bases). Trimming left V 5 bases short and J 8 bases short, with 25 bases between. In germline, CDR1 is LNHDA, CDR2 SQIVND (reference sequence). The CDR3 has 17 amino acids. The CDR3 DNA follows: TGTGCCAGTAGTCCTTCTGACTCAGGATTAGGGAGTGATGAGCAGTTCTTC. Amino acids: CASSPSDSGLGSDEQFF. Full variable domain (missing parts from reference TRBV19 and TRBJ2-1): DGGITQSPKYLFRKEGQNVTLSCEQNLNHDAMYWYRQDPGQGLRLIYYSQIVNDFQKGDIAEGYSVSREKKESFPLTVTSAQKNPTAFYLCASSPSDSGLGSDEQFFGPGTRLTVL.

At least ten counts were recorded for this clonotype. The J gene is TRBJ1-1, the V gene TRBV12-3 or TRBV12-4, with unresolved D. This CDR3 is 12 amino acids long. V dropped 6 bases and J dropped 7 bases, with 12 bases sitting between them. The CDR3 region is CASRRTALEAFF. In DNA, the CDR3 is TGTGCCAGCAGACGGACGGCCCTTGAAGCTTTCTTT.

This clonotype was observed at least ten times. J is TRBJ2-7 and V is TRBV20-1, with 10 bases lining up with TRBD2. From germline, CDR1 is DFQATT and CDR2 SNEGSKA (reference sequence). CDR3 length equals 13 residues. The V and J ends lost 5 bases and 2 bases, in that order; junction bases with no gene match: 3. The CDR3 DNA is TGCAGTGCTTCAGCGGGAGGGACCTACGAGCAGTACTTC. As protein: CSASAGGTYEQYF.

The J gene is TRBJ2-5, the V gene TRBV19; D may be TRBD2 (6 bases). Germline V gives CDR1 LNHDA, CDR2 SQIVND (reference sequence). V was pared by 1 base and J by 0 bases, with 12 bases between. The CDR3 covers 16 residues. CDR3 residues: CASSIGGGSHQETQYF. CDR3 nucleotide sequence: TGTGCCAGTAGTATAGGAGGAGGGTCGCACCAAGAGACCCAGTACTTC.

This clonotype showed up many times. As DNA, the CDR3 is TGTGCCAGCAGCTTAGCCCTTTCCCGGGGGCAGTATTTT. Translation gives CASSLALSRGQYF. This chain connects TRBV7-8 to TRBJ2-3; D is possibly TRBD2 (5 bases). This CDR3 has 13 residues. Germline V gives CDR1 SGHVS, CDR2 FQNEAQ. V lost 0 bases, J lost 11 bases, and 12 bases lay in between.

Many counts were recorded for this clonotype. The genes are TRBV2 and TRBJ2-5; possibly TRBD2 for D (5 bases). Trimming took off 7 bases at V and 4 bases at J, with 13 bases between the two ends. Germline CDR1 reads SNHLY; CDR2 reads FYNNEI. The CDR3 loop spans 13 amino acids. In DNA, the CDR3 is TGTGCCAGCAATCGCCCGGAGGTAGAGACCCAGTACTTC. It specifies CASNRPEVETQYF.

Many counts were recorded for this clonotype. V and J are TRBV11-2 and TRBJ1-1; D possibly corresponds to TRBD1 (6 bases). The V gene's germline CDR1 is SGHAT and CDR2 FQNNGV. V lost 1 base and J lost 8, with 17 bases in between. The CDR3 length is 15 residues. This CDR3 reads CASSLGGHGRLEAFF. In nucleotides, the CDR3 is TGTGCCAGCAGCTTAGGGGGGCATGGCCGCTTGGAAGCTTTCTTT. Full variable domain (remainder filled in from reference TRBV11-2 and TRBJ1-1): EAGVAQSPRYKIIEKRQSVAFWCNPISGHATLYWYQQILGQGPKLLIQFQNNGVVDDSQLPKDRFSAERLKGVDSTLKIQPAKLEDSAVYLCASSLGGHGRLEAFFGQGTRLTVV.

This clonotype has at least ten counts. This rearrangement joins TRBV28 to TRBJ1-5; 9 bases fit TRBD1. This CDR3 comprises 14 residues. Germline CDR1 MDHEN, CDR2 SYDVKM. The ends lost 6 bases at V and 0 bases at J; junction bases unmatched: 0. The chain's CDR3 is CASRGQGSNQPQHF. The CDR3, as DNA: TGTGCCAGCAGGGGACAGGGTAGCAATCAGCCCCAGCATTTT. The entire variable domain, with the rest obtained from reference TRBV28 and TRBJ1-5, is as follows: DVKVTQSSRYLVKRTGEKVFLECVQDMDHENMFWYRQDPGLGLRLIYFSYDVKMKEKGDIPEGYSVSREKKERFSLILESASTNQTSMYLCASRGQGSNQPQHFGDGTRLSIL.

This clonotype has at least ten counts. The V call is TRBV20-1, the J call TRBJ2-1, with 9 nucleotides matching TRBD2. Losses at the gene ends were 3 bases for V and 6 bases for J; bases not matched to a gene: 6. The CDR3 has 14 residues. Germline V gene lookup returns CDR1 DFQATT and CDR2 SNEGSKA (reference sequence). CDR3 sequence reads: CSASDSGRFNEQFF. CDR3 DNA: TGCAGTGCTAGCGATAGCGGGAGATTCAATGAGCAGTTCTTC.

This clonotype was observed many times. The chain joins TRBV28 to TRBJ2-5; 8 bases line up with TRBD1. Germline CDR1 and CDR2: MDHEN and SYDVKM. With V trimmed by 5 bases and J by 9 bases, 14 bases remained unmatched. CDR3 length: 15 amino acids. The CDR3 coding sequence is TGTGCCAGCAGTCCCCCGAGACAGGGGCCGGGGGCCCAGTACTTC. This encodes CASSPPRQGPGAQYF.

This clonotype was picked up many times. This chain links TRBV18 with TRBJ2-7; D remains unclear. V was cut by 6 bases and J by 5 bases, with 14 bases left in between. The germline gives CDR1 KGHSH, CDR2 LQKENI. The CDR3 extends over 13 amino acids. The DNA for the CDR3 is TGTGCCAGCTCCGCCATGGTACGGGACGAGCAGTACTTC. Translated, it gives CASSAMVRDEQYF.

This clonotype occurred a few times. This CDR3 is CASSMTGENQPQHF. The CDR3 DNA reads TGTGCCAGTAGTATGACAGGGGAGAATCAGCCCCAGCATTTT. The genes are TRBV19 and TRBJ1-5, with 8 bases matching TRBD1. The CDR3 extends over 14 amino acids. The V gene end was trimmed by 3 bases and the J gene end by 4 bases; junction bases not matched to a gene: 2. Germline CDR1 reads LNHDA; CDR2 reads SQIVND (reference sequence).

This clonotype showed up many times. The CDR3 spells CSAEYRGTDTQYF. The DNA for the CDR3 is TGCAGCGCCGAGTACAGGGGAACAGATACGCAGTATTTT. The genes are TRBV29-1 and TRBJ2-3; TRBD1 matches 7 bases. The V gene's germline CDR1 is SQVTM and CDR2 ANQGSEA. V dropped 7 bases and J dropped 3; count of bases not matched to a gene: 7. There are 13 residues in the CDR3.

The count of this clonotype is one. V gene TRBV25-1 combines with J gene TRBJ2-3; D gene unclear. Germline V gives CDR1 MGHDK, CDR2 SYGVNS. Trimming stripped 1 base from V and 0 bases from J, with 5 bases between. The CDR3 contains 14 residues. The CDR3 bases are TGTGCCAGCAGTGAATTAATCAGCACAGATACGCAGTATTTT. It specifies CASSELISTDTQYF.

This clonotype was observed at least ten times. The chain joins TRBV18 to TRBJ2-7; D possibly corresponds to TRBD2 (7 bases). This CDR3 is 17 amino acids long. Germline V gene data show CDR1 as KGHSH and CDR2 as LQKENI. V gave up 6 bases and J gave up 3 bases, with 24 bases separating them. Here the CDR3 DNA reads TGTGCCAGCTCCCCGGCCGTAGGGGGAGGGGGTGTCTACGAGCAGTACTTC. Its translation: CASSPAVGGGGVYEQYF. Drawing the rest from reference TRBV18 and TRBJ2-7, the complete variable domain is NAGVMQNPRHLVRRRGQEARLRCSPMKGHSHVYWYRQLPEEGLKFMVYLQKENIIDESGMPKERFSAEFPKEGPSILRIQQVVRGDSAAYFCASSPAVGGGGVYEQYFGPGTRLTVT.

This clonotype was counted ten times or more. The chain couples TRBV6-5 to TRBJ2-7; 10 bases align to TRBD2. CDR1 is MNHEY and CDR2 is SVGAGI in the germline V gene. The CDR3 covers 14 residues. V lost 6 bases and J lost 3; bases outside the gene matches: 5. CDR3 DNA: TGTGCCAGCAGGGGACTAGCGAGCCGCTACGAGCAGTACTTC. Amino acid sequence: CASRGLASRYEQYF.

The rearrangement joins TRBV7-9 to TRBJ2-1, with D unclear. The length of the CDR3 is 17 residues. V lost 1 base to trimming and J lost 2 bases, with 15 bases between them. Germline V gives CDR1 SEHNR, CDR2 FQNEAQ (reference sequence). CDR3 nucleotide sequence: TGTGCCAGCAGCTTAGGTCTCACAGTCCAAACCTACAATGAGCAGTTCTTC. Translated: CASSLGLTVQTYNEQFF. Full variable domain (missing parts from reference TRBV7-9 and TRBJ2-1): DTGVSQNPRHKITKRGQNVTFRCDPISEHNRLYWYRQTLGQGPEFLTYFQNEAQLEKSRLLSDRFSAERPKGSFSTLEIQRTEQGDSAMYLCASSLGLTVQTYNEQFFGPGTRLTVL.

The chain couples TRBV11-2 to TRBJ2-1; TRBD2 is a possible D gene (5 bases). V dropped 5 bases and J dropped 6 bases, with 14 bases sitting between them. The CDR3 contains 14 residues. Germline values: CDR1 SGHAT, CDR2 FQNNGV. CDR3 nucleotides: TGTGCCAGCAGCCGACTAAGCCCTATCAATGAGCAGTTCTTC. It translates to CASSRLSPINEQFF.

The chain uses TRBV6-5 and TRBJ1-4, with a tentative D call TRBD1 (6 bases). The CDR3 extends over 15 amino acids. V shed 0 bases and J shed 7 bases, with 12 bases lying between them. Germline V gene sequence: CDR1 MNHEY, CDR2 SVGAGI. The CDR3, as DNA: TGTGCCAGCAGTTACTCGGGGGGCGTGGGTGAAAAACTGTTTTTT. Translating it yields CASSYSGGVGEKLFF.

This clonotype was counted ten times or more. V is TRBV28 and J is TRBJ2-5; a weak D match, TRBD1 (6 bases). The CDR3 contains 13 residues. Trimming took 6 bases from V and 0 from J, leaving 8 bases between them. The V gene's germline CDR1 is MDHEN and CDR2 SYDVKM. CDR3 bases: TGTGCCAGCAGCGGGACAAACCAAGAGACCCAGTACTTC. This gives the protein CASSGTNQETQYF.

This clonotype appeared many times. V is TRBV12-3 or TRBV12-4 and J is TRBJ2-7, with TRBD1 matching over 8 bases. This CDR3 spans 13 amino acids. With V trimmed by 5 bases and J by 2 bases, 2 bases remained unmatched. CDR3: CASSKDRAYEQYF. The CDR3 DNA is TGTGCCAGCAGTAAGGACAGGGCCTACGAGCAGTACTTC.

This chain joins TRBV5-1 and TRBJ2-3; 8 nucleotides agree with TRBD1. This CDR3 region has 16 residues. CDR1 is SGHRS, CDR2 YFSETQ, per germline. Trimming took 0 bases from V and 4 from J; bases not matched to a gene: 7. The CDR3 bases are TGCGCCAGCAGCTTGGTCCGGGACAGGAGGGCAGATACGCAGTATTTT. This encodes CASSLVRDRRADTQYF.

The chain recombines TRBV5-1 with TRBJ1-1; D gene unclear. CDR1 and CDR2 from the germline V gene are SGHRS and YFSETQ. The CDR3 spans 13 residues. V was clipped by 1 base and J by 3 bases, with 7 bases between them. The CDR3 is CASSLRLDTEAFF. DNA of the CDR3: TGCGCCAGCAGCTTGCGTTTGGACACTGAAGCTTTCTTT.

This clonotype was counted many times. The chain couples TRBV3-1 to TRBJ2-1; D possibly corresponds to TRBD2 (5 bases). Germline CDR1 and CDR2: LGHDT and YNNKEL (reference sequence). This CDR3 has 16 amino acids. V lost 1 base and J 8 bases, leaving 18 bases between the germline ends. CDR3 protein: CASSQGLSSRIDEQFF. For the CDR3, the DNA is TGTGCCAGCAGCCAAGGGCTGTCTAGCAGGATCGATGAGCAGTTCTTC.

V is TRBV5-1 and J is TRBJ2-2; D unclear. The CDR3 runs 15 residues. The ends were cut back, 0 bases at V and 2 bases at J, with 8 bases in the middle. Germline V gene lookup returns CDR1 SGHRS and CDR2 YFSETQ. CDR3 nucleotides: TGCGCCAGCAGCTTGGTATTGGGCAACACCGGGGAGCTGTTTTTT. Translation gives CASSLVLGNTGELFF.